The 2 T cell receptor beta chains presented below share a single source sample, sequenced in a study of blood T cell repertoires in COVID-19. Sequencing used immunoSEQ multiplex PCR; TCRdb keeps in-frame clones, though not all of them. Among about 8,300 clones listed, over 75% were seen once. What was sequenced was peripheral blood. These TCRs come from a human donor in a cohort sampled during active COVID-19.

V and J are TRBV6-6 and TRBJ2-2, with TRBD1 matching 8 bases. The CDR3 runs 15 residues. V dropped 2 bases and J dropped 7; count of bases not matched to a gene: 6. CDR1 MNHNY and CDR2 SVGAGI come from the germline V gene (reference sequence). The CDR3 region has the DNA TGTGCCAGCAGTTACCCCGGGACAGGCCACGGGGAGCTGTTTTTT. Amino acid sequence: CASSYPGTGHGELFF.

The chain joins TRBV7-9 to TRBJ1-4; 8 positions agree with TRBD1. Germline CDR1 and CDR2: SEHNR and FQNEAQ (reference sequence). Trimming took 1 base from V and 3 from J; bases not matched to a gene: 1. CDR3 length: 15 residues. The CDR3 spells CASSLVTGANEKLFF. CDR3 bases: TGTGCCAGCAGCTTAGTGACAGGGGCTAATGAAAAACTGTTTTTT. The full variable domain, completed using reference TRBV7-9 and TRBJ1-4, is DTGVSQNPRHKITKRGQNVTFRCDPISEHNRLYWYRQTLGQGPEFLTYFQNEAQLEKSRLLSDRFSAERPKGSFSTLEIQRTEQGDSAMYLCASSLVTGANEKLFFGSGTQLSVL.